The 27 T cell receptor beta chains reported below all come from one sample, sequenced in a study of shared clonotypes between healthy human individuals. The protocol was immunoSEQ multiplex PCR, while the TCRdb copy is restricted to in-frame clones and leaves out a portion. Of about 560,000 clones in the sample, roughly four fifths were seen once. What was sequenced was PBMCs. Every receptor here comes from a woman aged 40-49 years in good health. Some clones in this sample may be carry-over from other donors' samples.

The genes are TRBV19 and TRBJ1-5, with D possibly matching TRBD1 (5 bases). This CDR3 is built from 15 residues. V was clipped by 2 bases and J by 2 bases, with 10 bases between them. Germline V gene lookup returns CDR1 LNHDA and CDR2 SQIVND (reference sequence). CDR3 in DNA: TGTGCCAGTAGTATATTTTTAGGGGGCAATCAGCCCCAGCATTTT. Amino acid sequence: CASSIFLGGNQPQHF. The complete variable domain, with remaining parts taken from reference TRBV19 and TRBJ1-5, reads DGGITQSPKYLFRKEGQNVTLSCEQNLNHDAMYWYRQDPGQGLRLIYYSQIVNDFQKGDIAEGYSVSREKKESFPLTVTSAQKNPTAFYLCASSIFLGGNQPQHFGDGTRLSIL.

The genes are TRBV6-5 and TRBJ2-1, with TRBD1 matching 7 bases. CDR1 is MNHEY and CDR2 is SVGAGI in the germline V gene. V lost 4 bases, J lost 6 bases, and 6 bases stayed unmatched. The CDR3 consists of 14 residues. CDR3 protein: CASSSPGGFNEQFF. The CDR3 nucleotides are TGTGCCAGCAGTTCCCCAGGGGGTTTCAATGAGCAGTTCTTC.

The chain links TRBV4-1 to TRBJ2-7; a weak D match, TRBD2 (5 bases). Trimming took 0 bases from V and 0 from J, leaving 6 bases between them. There are 14 residues in the CDR3. The germline CDR1 and CDR2 sequences are MGHRA and YSYEKL. The CDR3 DNA is TGCGCCAGCAGCCAAGATCGGGGCTCCTACGAGCAGTACTTC. It encodes CASSQDRGSYEQYF.

The CDR3 loop reads CASSPDMGAPGGYTF. The CDR3 bases are TGTGCCAGTAGCCCCGATATGGGGGCCCCGGGCGGCTACACCTTC. The genes are TRBV19 and TRBJ1-2, with TRBD1 as a possible D gene (6 bases). The germline V and J ends were trimmed by 6 bases and 8 bases, with 22 bases remaining between them. The CDR3 is 15 amino acids. The germline gives CDR1 LNHDA, CDR2 SQIVND (reference sequence).

V usage is TRBV5-1 and J usage is TRBJ2-6; 7 nucleotides agree with TRBD1. The CDR3 spans 15 residues. CDR1 SGHRS and CDR2 YFSETQ come from the germline V gene. V dropped 4 bases and J dropped 2; count of bases not matched to a gene: 3. The chain's CDR3 is CASSPTGTGANVLTF. CDR3 sequence (DNA): TGCGCCAGCAGCCCGACAGGGACTGGGGCCAACGTCCTGACTTTC.

This clone has just one count. The gene calls are TRBV5-4 and TRBJ2-2; D remains unclear. Per the germline V gene, CDR1 is SGHNT and CDR2 is YYREEE (reference sequence). V lost 0 bases and J lost 4, with 10 bases in between. The CDR3 has 15 amino acids. The CDR3 bases are TGTGCCAGCAGCTTGGACACCGCAAGCACCGGGGAGCTGTTTTTT. The encoded protein is CASSLDTASTGELFF.

This clone occurred a few times. This chain connects TRBV7-2 to TRBJ2-7; D uncertain. In germline, CDR1 is SGHTA, CDR2 FQGNSA. The germline V and J ends were trimmed by 1 base and 3 bases, with 13 bases remaining between them. This CDR3 spans 15 amino acids. CDR3 DNA: TGTGCCAGCAGCTTAGGGGCGACTTCAGTCTACGAGCAGTACTTC. It encodes CASSLGATSVYEQYF.

The gene calls are TRBV7-2 and TRBJ2-7; 14 bases match TRBD2. In germline, CDR1 is SGHTA, CDR2 FQGNSA. The CDR3 is made up of 15 amino acids. Unmatched junction bases numbered 1, after V lost 4 bases and J lost 2 bases. CDR3 sequence (DNA): TGTGCCAGCAGCTCGACTAGCGGGAGGGCCTACGAGCAGTACTTC. Translated, it gives CASSSTSGRAYEQYF.

The chain is built from TRBV5-1 and TRBJ2-5; D is possibly TRBD1 or TRBD2 (8 bases each). The CDR3 totals 18 residues. V was pared by 4 bases and J by 5 bases, with 27 bases between. Looked up from germline, CDR1 is SGHRS and CDR2 is YFSETQ. The CDR3 DNA reads as TGCGCCAGCAGCCCCCGGACTAGCTTACAGGGGGGCCAGGAGACCCAGTACTTC. Translating gives CASSPRTSLQGGQETQYF. The variable domain in full, with the rest retrieved from reference TRBV5-1 and TRBJ2-5, is KAGVTQTPRYLIKTRGQQVTLSCSPISGHRSVSWYQQTPGQGLQFLFEYFSETQRNKGNFPGRFSGRQFSNSRSEMNVSTLELGDSALYLCASSPRTSLQGGQETQYFGPGTRLLVL.

The genes are TRBV28 and TRBJ2-3; TRBD2 matches 10 bases. Germline CDR1 MDHEN, CDR2 SYDVKM. The J segment lost 4 bases and the V segment lost 6 bases, leaving 7 bases of the junction unmatched. There are 15 residues in the CDR3. The CDR3 loop is CASRPTSGWSDTQYF. The CDR3 DNA sequence: TGTGCCAGCAGACCGACTAGCGGGTGGTCAGATACGCAGTATTTT.

This clone has just a few counts. The chain couples TRBV2 to TRBJ2-7; D gene unclear. CDR3 size: 13 residues. The ends were cut back, 10 bases at V and 5 bases at J, with 18 bases in the middle. Per germline, CDR1 SNHLY and CDR2 FYNNEI. The DNA for the CDR3 is TGTGCCACCCTAGGGTTATCTGGGGACGAGCAGTACTTC. Protein sequence: CATLGLSGDEQYF. The variable domain in full, with the rest retrieved from reference TRBV2 and TRBJ2-7, is EPEVTQTPSHQVTQMGQEVILRCVPISNHLYFYWYRQILGQKVEFLVSFYNNEISEKSEIFDDQFSVERPDGSNFTLKIRSTKLEDSAMYFCATLGLSGDEQYFGPGTRLTVT.

The chain joins TRBV18 to TRBJ1-1, with a weak D call TRBD1 (6 bases). CDR3 size: 14 residues. V was clipped by 2 bases and J by 4 bases, with 11 bases between them. The germline V gene has CDR1 KGHSH and CDR2 LQKENI. The CDR3 is CASSPAGAGTEAFF. The CDR3 DNA reads TGTGCCAGCTCACCAGCGGGGGCCGGCACTGAAGCTTTCTTT.

V usage is TRBV27 and J usage is TRBJ2-7; 10 bases are shared with TRBD2. V gave up 8 bases and J gave up 0 bases; unmatched junction bases: 1. Per germline, CDR1 MNHEY and CDR2 SMNVEV (reference sequence). The CDR3 totals 13 residues. This chain's CDR3 is CASRLAGSYEQYF. CDR3 in DNA: TGTGCCAGCCGACTAGCGGGCTCCTACGAGCAGTACTTC.

The V and J genes are TRBV6-1 and TRBJ2-7; TRBD1 is a possible D gene (6 bases). The germline V and J ends were trimmed by 7 bases and 4 bases, with 8 bases remaining between them. The CDR3 loop spans 11 amino acids. Germline CDR1 is MNHNS and CDR2 is SASEGT. The CDR3 reads CASMRGYEQYF. The CDR3 DNA sequence: TGTGCCAGCATGAGGGGGTACGAGCAGTACTTC.

The chain employs TRBV11-1 and TRBJ2-3; tentatively, D is TRBD1 (7 bases). CDR3 size: 12 residues. CDR1 is SGHAT and CDR2 is FQDESV in the germline V gene (reference sequence). V was clipped by 5 bases and J by 9 bases, with 12 bases between them. The CDR3 is CASSAGQRTQYF. CDR3 coding DNA: TGTGCCAGCAGCGCGGGACAGAGGACGCAGTATTTT.

This chain connects TRBV9 to TRBJ2-2, with D perhaps matching TRBD1 or TRBD2 (6 bases each). This CDR3 has 17 amino acids. The V end was cut by 4 bases, the J end by 7 bases, with 23 bases between. Looked up from germline, CDR1 is SGDLS and CDR2 is YYNGEE. The CDR3 nucleotides read TGTGCCAGCAGCCCCAGAGGTGGGGGGCGATTGGTCGGGGAGCTGTTTTTT. Translated: CASSPRGGGRLVGELFF.

As DNA, the CDR3 is TGTGCCAGCACCGACCGGTCCTCTGGGGCCAACGTCCTGACTTTC. Its translation: CASTDRSSGANVLTF. The J gene is TRBJ2-6, the V gene TRBV5-4; D is ambiguous. This CDR3 has 15 amino acids. Germline assignment: CDR1 SGHNT and CDR2 YYREEE (reference sequence). V lost 6 bases, J lost 0 bases, and 10 bases lay in between.

V gene TRBV2 combines with J gene TRBJ1-1, with D possibly matching TRBD1 (6 bases). Germline CDR1 is SNHLY and CDR2 is FYNNEI. The CDR3 is 13 residues long. Trimming cost V 7 bases and J 4 bases, with 13 bases left between them. This CDR3 is CASTPGVGTEAFF. The CDR3 nucleotides read TGTGCCAGCACCCCAGGGGTCGGCACTGAAGCTTTCTTT.

J is TRBJ2-1 and V is TRBV27; 9 bases match TRBD2. CDR3 length: 14 amino acids. V trimming: 3 bases; J trimming: 12 bases; junction bases outside the gene matches: 9. Germline CDR1 MNHEY, CDR2 SMNVEV (reference sequence). CDR3 nucleotide sequence: TGTGCCAGCAGTTTTGGCGGCAGCGGGAGGCCGCAGTTCTTC. Translation gives CASSFGGSGRPQFF.

The chain links TRBV29-1 to TRBJ2-1, with 10 bases lining up with TRBD2. The CDR3 covers 14 residues. The V segment lost 5 bases and the J segment 2 bases; nucleotides outside the gene matches: 3. Germline V gene lookup returns CDR1 SQVTM and CDR2 ANQGSEA. CDR3 DNA sequence: TGCAGCGTTAGCGGGAGGGGGGCCTACAATGAGCAGTTCTTC. Amino acids: CSVSGRGAYNEQFF.

Turning to this clone: This could be a read error, since a much larger clone is one nucleotide away. The J gene is TRBJ2-6, the V gene TRBV4-3, with D possibly matching TRBD1 (6 bases). The CDR3 has 16 amino acids. The V and J ends lost 2 bases and 4 bases respectively, with 12 bases between them. Per the germline V gene, CDR1 is LGHNA and CDR2 is YSLEER. Here the CDR3 reads CASSQYAGVGANVLTF. The CDR3 nucleotides are TGCGCCAGCAGCCAATATGCAGGGGTCGGGGCCAACGTCCTGACTTTC.

This chain joins TRBV9 and TRBJ1-3; D may be TRBD1 (5 bases). There are 14 residues in the CDR3. V lost 4 bases and J lost 0, with 8 bases in between. Germline values: CDR1 SGDLS, CDR2 YYNGEE. The CDR3 here is CASSQDSSGNTIYF. The DNA of the CDR3 is TGTGCCAGCAGCCAAGACAGCTCTGGAAACACCATATATTTT.

A few counts support this clone. This rearrangement joins TRBV7-2 to TRBJ2-3; 11 bases match TRBD2. V shed 5 bases, J shed 0 bases, and the junction held 4 bases outside the gene matches. The CDR3 covers 16 residues. Germline V lookup: CDR1 SGHTA, CDR2 FQGNSA. The DNA for the CDR3 is TGTGCCAGCAGCAAACGACTAGCGGGAAGCACAGATACGCAGTATTTT. Protein product: CASSKRLAGSTDTQYF.

The chain is built from TRBV5-1 and TRBJ2-5, with no clear D. Germline assignment: CDR1 SGHRS and CDR2 YFSETQ. Deletions cut 2 bases from V and 4 bases from J, with 6 bases between. The CDR3 is made up of 12 amino acids. CDR3 residues: CASSFGSETQYF. The CDR3 DNA sequence: TGCGCCAGCAGCTTTGGATCAGAGACCCAGTACTTC.

This chain connects TRBV27 to TRBJ1-4, with 10 bases fitting TRBD1. CDR1 MNHEY and CDR2 SMNVEV come from the germline V gene (reference sequence). The CDR3 loop spans 17 amino acids. V gave up 5 bases and J gave up 5 bases; unmatched junction bases: 11. The CDR3: CASSPWTGGGGNEKLFF. CDR3 in DNA: TGTGCCAGCAGTCCATGGACAGGGGGAGGCGGGAATGAAAAACTGTTTTTT.

This chain uses TRBV27 with TRBJ2-3; the D gene is possibly TRBD1 (5 bases). Germline-derived CDR1 and CDR2 are MNHEY and SMNVEV (reference sequence). V was pared by 5 bases and J by 3 bases, with 9 bases between. The CDR3 consists of 13 residues. CDR3 sequence reads: CASSPSGTDTQYF. CDR3 sequence (DNA): TGTGCCAGCAGTCCCTCAGGGACAGATACGCAGTATTTT.

V gene TRBV27 combines with J gene TRBJ2-3; 7 nucleotides line up with TRBD2. This CDR3 has 15 amino acids. Trimming cost V 1 base and J 5 bases; bases outside gene matches: 6. CDR1 and CDR2 from the germline V gene are MNHEY and SMNVEV (reference sequence). This chain's CDR3 is CASSLWGGGRDTQYF. CDR3 in DNA: TGTGCCAGCAGTTTATGGGGGGGAGGGCGAGATACGCAGTATTTT.